This T cell receptor beta chain was sequenced for a study of CD8+CD57+ T cells in acquired aplastic anemia. Study-level results: The study identified roughly 29 CD8+ CDR3 sequences shared by patients and controls.

Genomic DNA provided the template from which TCR beta VDJ and CDR3 profiles were obtained. TCRdb passed the reads through MiXCR, listing each CDR3 protein once. The table shows 160,000 or so distinct CDR3 sequences, with around 50% occurring only once. This clonotype has ten or more counts. Its antigen is not identified. For sequencing, patients were chosen who had shown expansion of CD8+CD57+ cells by flow cytometry. All participating patients were living with severe acquired aplastic anemia. The CDR3 has 17 residues. V gave up 5 bases and J gave up 2 bases, with 19 bases separating them. Germline V gene data show CDR1 as MNHNS and CDR2 as SASEGT.

This clonotype was obtained from a human donor with aplastic anemia. V is TRBV6-1 and J is TRBJ2-1; no clear D. Sequencing was performed on sorted CD4+, CD8+, or CD8+CD57+ T cells (not recorded which) from PBMCs. CDR3 region: CASSRTPSVKTYNEQFF. CDR3 coding DNA: TGTGCCAGCAGTCGAACCCCAAGCGTCAAGACCTACAATGAGCAGTTCTTC.